This T cell receptor (beta chain) was recorded in a study of OX40 agonist ivuxolimab in advanced cancers. Study-wide points: The 0.1-3.0 mg/kg partial responders had among the lowest clonal expansion.

Note on this clone: Its cognate antigen is unknown.

Blood sampling took place at baseline, cycle 4 day 1, and cycle 7 day 1. V lost 0 bases and J 1 base, leaving 6 bases between the germline ends. This CDR3 is 14 amino acids long. Germline assignment: CDR1 MNHEY and CDR2 SMNVEV (reference sequence). Libraries were prepared by immunoSEQ multiplex PCR; TCRdb keeps only in-frame clonotypes and omits some of them. The table shows about 26,000 clones, with about nine tenths occurring only once. The V gene is TRBV27, the J gene TRBJ2-5; tentatively, D is TRBD1 (5 bases). The starting material was CD4+ or CD8+ T cells sorted from blood, obtained in a trial of the OX40 agonist ivuxolimab. The sequence came from an adult with an advanced solid tumor such as melanoma, head and neck, liver or kidney cancer. CDR3 protein: CASSLSDSQETQYF. The CDR3 DNA reads TGTGCCAGCAGTTTATCCGACAGCCAAGAGACCCAGTACTTC.